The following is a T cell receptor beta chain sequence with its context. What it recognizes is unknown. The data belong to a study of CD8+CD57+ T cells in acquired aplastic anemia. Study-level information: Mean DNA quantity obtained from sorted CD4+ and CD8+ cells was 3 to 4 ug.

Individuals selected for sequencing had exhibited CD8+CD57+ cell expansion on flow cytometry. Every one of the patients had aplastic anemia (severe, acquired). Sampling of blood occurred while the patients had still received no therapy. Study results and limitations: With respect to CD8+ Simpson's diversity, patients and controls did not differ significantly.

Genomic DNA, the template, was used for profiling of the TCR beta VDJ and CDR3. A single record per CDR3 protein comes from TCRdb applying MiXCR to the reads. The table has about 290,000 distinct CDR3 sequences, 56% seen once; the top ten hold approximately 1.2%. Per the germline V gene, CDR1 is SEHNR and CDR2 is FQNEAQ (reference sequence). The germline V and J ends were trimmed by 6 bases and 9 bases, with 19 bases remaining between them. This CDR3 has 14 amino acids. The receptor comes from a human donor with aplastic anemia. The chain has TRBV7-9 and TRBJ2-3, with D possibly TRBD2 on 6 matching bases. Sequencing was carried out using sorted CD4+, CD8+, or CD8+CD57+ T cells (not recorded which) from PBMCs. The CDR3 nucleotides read TGTGCCAGCAGTTTATTCTCTCCTGCGGGGACGCAGTATTTT. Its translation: CASSLFSPAGTQYF.